The clone carrying this TCR beta chain was seen a few times. Antigen: not known. CDR1 and CDR2 from the germline V gene are SGHRS and YFSETQ. The CDR3 length is 15 residues. V shed 4 bases and J 1 base; nucleotides not matched to a gene: 5. The sample comes from a study of T-cell memory formation after mild COVID-19. About the research overall: Among the donors, TCR clusters were largely specific to each donor.

General study results and limits: Whereas later expanders leaned CD4+, clones contracting day 15 to 85 showed a balanced CD4/CD8 makeup. Most CD4+ clones that shrank were in CM and EM, while CD8+ ones turned up in EMRA.

MiXCR, run by TCRdb on the 5' RACE reads, gives a single entry per CDR3 protein. Found here are roughly 300,000 distinct CDR3 sequences, around 8% of them singletons; the top ten hold approximately 22%. Sequences were obtained from PBMCs or a T cell subset sorted from them (not recorded which). The gene calls are TRBV5-1 and TRBJ1-1; 9 bases align to TRBD1. This receptor was obtained from a man younger than 30 who had mild COVID-19 (a few samples of this study predate the infection). Cell type and time point are not known. The CDR3 DNA reads TGCGCCAGCAGCAGAGGGGACAGGGCGAACACTGAAGCTTTCTTT. Residues: CASSRGDRANTEAFF.